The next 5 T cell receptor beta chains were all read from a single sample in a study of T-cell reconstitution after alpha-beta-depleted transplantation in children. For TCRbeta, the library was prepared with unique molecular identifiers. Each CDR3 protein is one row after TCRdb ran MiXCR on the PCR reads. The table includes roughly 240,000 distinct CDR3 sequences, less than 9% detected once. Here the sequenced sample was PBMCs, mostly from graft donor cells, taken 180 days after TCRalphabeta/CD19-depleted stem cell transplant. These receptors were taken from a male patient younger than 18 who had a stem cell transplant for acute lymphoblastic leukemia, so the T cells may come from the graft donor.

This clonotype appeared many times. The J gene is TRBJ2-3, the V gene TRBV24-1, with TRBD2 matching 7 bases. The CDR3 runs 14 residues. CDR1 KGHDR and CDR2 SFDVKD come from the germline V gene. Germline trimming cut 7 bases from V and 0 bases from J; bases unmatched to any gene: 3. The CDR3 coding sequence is TGTGCCACCAGAGGAGCGGGGAGCACAGATACGCAGTATTTT. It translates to CATRGAGSTDTQYF.

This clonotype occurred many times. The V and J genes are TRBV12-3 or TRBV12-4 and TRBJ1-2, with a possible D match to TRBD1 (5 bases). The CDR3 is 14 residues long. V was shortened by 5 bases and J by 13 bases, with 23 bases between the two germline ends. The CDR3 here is CASSLRGVERGVTF. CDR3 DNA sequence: TGTGCCAGCAGTCTCCGGGGGGTCGAACGGGGGGTCACCTTC.

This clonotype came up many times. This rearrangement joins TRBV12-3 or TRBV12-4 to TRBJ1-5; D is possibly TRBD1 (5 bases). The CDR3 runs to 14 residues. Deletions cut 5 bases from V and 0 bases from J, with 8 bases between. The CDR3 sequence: CASSTTVSNQPQHF. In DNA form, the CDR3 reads TGTGCCAGCAGTACGACAGTTAGCAATCAGCCCCAGCATTTT.

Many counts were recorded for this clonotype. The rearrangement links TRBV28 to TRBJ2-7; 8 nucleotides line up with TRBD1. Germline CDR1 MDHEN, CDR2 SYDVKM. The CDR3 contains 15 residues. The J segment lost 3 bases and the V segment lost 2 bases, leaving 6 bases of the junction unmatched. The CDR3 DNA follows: TGTGCCAGCAGTTTACACGGGACAGGTCGCTACGAGCAGTACTTC. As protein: CASSLHGTGRYEQYF. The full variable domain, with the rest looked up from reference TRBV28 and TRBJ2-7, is DVKVTQSSRYLVKRTGEKVFLECVQDMDHENMFWYRQDPGLGLRLIYFSYDVKMKEKGDIPEGYSVSREKKERFSLILESASTNQTSMYLCASSLHGTGRYEQYFGPGTRLTVT.

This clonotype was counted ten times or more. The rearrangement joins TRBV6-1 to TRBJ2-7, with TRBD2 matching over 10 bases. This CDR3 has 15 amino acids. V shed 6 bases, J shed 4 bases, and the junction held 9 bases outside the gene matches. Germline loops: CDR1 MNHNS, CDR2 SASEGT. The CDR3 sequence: CASSRSSGSDYEQYF. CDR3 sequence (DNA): TGTGCCAGCAGCAGATCTAGCGGGAGTGATTACGAGCAGTACTTC.